This T cell receptor beta chain was recovered during a study of identical twins. Germline assignment: CDR1 DFQATT and CDR2 SNEGSKA (reference sequence). The CDR3 runs 15 residues. As regards this clonotype: At one boundary the junction diverges from the germline segment, which might be a read error.

Each CDR3 protein gets one entry after TCRdb re-called the 5' RACE reads with MiXCR. The table lists under 300,000 distinct CDR3 sequences, roughly an eighth of them singletons. The sequencing input was memory (CD45RO+) T cells sorted from blood. The clonotype originates from a woman under 30 in good health. The V and J genes are TRBV20-1 and TRBJ2-1; TRBD2 agrees at 9 bases. CDR3 region: CCARVLAGAGNEQFF. CDR3 DNA: TGCTGTGCTAGAGTCTTAGCGGGAGCTGGCAATGAGCAGTTCTTC.